The 28 T cell receptor beta chains reported below all come from one sample, sequenced in a study of response to subunit inactivated influenza vaccine. In TCRdb, the RT-PCR reads were re-called with MiXCR into one record per CDR3 protein. The sample carries 550,000 to 800,000 distinct CDR3 sequences, approximately 13% recorded once. The sequenced sample was PBMCs from blood, obtained 14 days before vaccination. The receptors stem from a man aged 45-65 years who received an inactivated influenza vaccine.

This clonotype was detected a few times. The chain recombines TRBV4-2 with TRBJ2-2; 9 positions match TRBD1. Looked up from germline, CDR1 is LGHNA and CDR2 is YNFKEQ. The CDR3 length is 15 residues. With 1 base clipped from V and 7 bases from J, the junction kept 4 bases outside the gene matches. The CDR3 is CASSQVQGAGGELFF. The CDR3, as DNA: TGTGCCAGCAGCCAAGTACAGGGGGCTGGCGGGGAGCTGTTTTTT.

This chain joins TRBV27 and TRBJ2-2, with D perhaps matching TRBD1 or TRBD2 (5 bases each). The germline gives CDR1 MNHEY, CDR2 SMNVEV (reference sequence). Trimming took 4 bases from V and 4 from J, leaving 13 bases between them. This CDR3 region has 15 residues. The CDR3: CASSYEGFSTGELFF. Here the CDR3 DNA reads TGTGCCAGCAGTTACGAGGGGTTTTCCACCGGGGAGCTGTTTTTT.

A few counts support this clonotype. This rearrangement joins TRBV7-8 to TRBJ2-3; D not certain. Trimming cost V 3 bases and J 1 base, with 11 bases left between them. The CDR3 covers 15 residues. CDR1 SGHVS and CDR2 FQNEAQ come from the germline V gene. The chain's CDR3 is CASSFRTLRTDTQYF. DNA of the CDR3: TGTGCCAGCAGCTTCCGGACCCTCCGCACAGATACGCAGTATTTT.

This clonotype has just a few counts. The CDR3 loop is CASSGTLYYEQYF. The CDR3 DNA is TGTGCCAGCAGCGGGACCTTATACTACGAGCAGTACTTC. The chain recombines TRBV12-3 or TRBV12-4 with TRBJ2-7; either TRBD1 or TRBD2 may supply D (5 bases each). The CDR3 runs to 13 residues. The V end was cut by 6 bases, the J end by 3 bases, with 12 bases between.

This clonotype was detected a few times. The CDR3: CASTPGLGAGAPEAFF. The CDR3 DNA is TGTGCCAGCACTCCGGGACTCGGGGCCGGCGCGCCTGAAGCTTTCTTT. The V call is TRBV27, the J call TRBJ1-1, with a possible D match to TRBD1 (5 bases). Between the trimmed V and J ends, which lost 7 bases and 6 bases, there was a span of 24 bases. The CDR3 has 16 amino acids. Germline V gene data show CDR1 as MNHEY and CDR2 as SMNVEV (reference sequence).

This CDR3 is CASRGRVEDTQYF. The CDR3 DNA is TGTGCCAGCCGGGGGAGGGTAGAAGATACGCAGTATTTT. The chain links TRBV28 to TRBJ2-3; 7 bases match TRBD2. Germline CDR1 reads MDHEN; CDR2 reads SYDVKM. The CDR3 length is 13 residues. J was trimmed by 5 bases and V by 8 bases; bases with no gene match: 7.

The V call is TRBV10-3, the J call TRBJ2-7; 10 bases align to TRBD1. Germline V lookup: CDR1 ENHRY, CDR2 SYGVKD. The ends lost 11 bases at V and 3 bases at J; junction bases unmatched: 7. This CDR3 has 13 amino acids. CDR3 loop: CAVGRDRGYEQYF. As DNA, the CDR3 is TGTGCCGTAGGGCGGGACAGGGGCTACGAGCAGTACTTC.

In this sample, this clonotype turned up a few times. The gene calls are TRBV25-1 and TRBJ1-4, with D uncertain. Trimming removed 3 bases at V and 2 bases at J, with 13 bases between. Germline lookup yields CDR1 MGHDK and CDR2 SYGVNS. The CDR3 covers 16 residues. This CDR3 reads CASSDASEATNEKLFF. In DNA, the CDR3 is TGTGCCAGCAGTGACGCGAGCGAGGCTACTAATGAAAAACTGTTTTTT.

This clonotype has a handful of counts. The V call is TRBV5-1, the J call TRBJ2-5; TRBD2 is a possible D gene (5 bases). The CDR3 is 15 residues long. Trimming removed 1 base from V and 3 bases from J, with 13 bases in between. CDR1 is SGHRS, CDR2 YFSETQ, per germline. The CDR3 spells CASSLNLAPKETQYF. The DNA for the CDR3 is TGCGCCAGCAGCTTGAACTTAGCGCCAAAAGAGACCCAGTACTTC. The variable domain in full, with the rest retrieved from reference TRBV5-1 and TRBJ2-5, is KAGVTQTPRYLIKTRGQQVTLSCSPISGHRSVSWYQQTPGQGLQFLFEYFSETQRNKGNFPGRFSGRQFSNSRSEMNVSTLELGDSALYLCASSLNLAPKETQYFGPGTRLLVL.

This clonotype has more than one count but fewer than ten. The chain uses TRBV7-2 and TRBJ2-1; 12 nucleotides match TRBD1. CDR3 length: 12 amino acids. CDR1 and CDR2 (germline): SGHTA, FQGNSA. The V segment lost 5 bases and the J segment 13 bases; nucleotides outside the gene matches: 3. CDR3 sequence reads: CASSRGQGAQFF. CDR3 sequence (DNA): TGTGCCAGCAGCAGGGGACAGGGGGCTCAGTTCTTC. The whole variable domain, filled in from reference TRBV7-2 and TRBJ2-1, reads GAGVSQSPSNKVTEKGKDVELRCDPISGHTALYWYRQSLGQGLEFLIYFQGNSAPDKSGLPSDRFSAERTGGSVSTLTIQRTQQEDSAVYLCASSRGQGAQFFGPGTRLTVL.

The chain employs TRBV6-2 or TRBV6-3 and TRBJ2-6, with D uncertain. This CDR3 has 14 residues. The V and J ends lost 6 bases and 0 bases respectively, with 6 bases between them. Germline V gene sequence: CDR1 MNHEY, CDR2 SVGEGT. CDR3 coding DNA: TGTGCCAGCAGAAGCAACTCTGGGGCCAACGTCCTGACTTTC. Translated, it gives CASRSNSGANVLTF.

The chain carries TRBV29-1 and TRBJ2-3; TRBD2 agrees at 9 bases. V was pared by 7 bases and J by 2 bases, with 4 bases of the junction left unmatched. The CDR3 runs to 13 residues. Germline V gene data show CDR1 as SQVTM and CDR2 as ANQGSEA. As DNA, the CDR3 is TGCAGCGGTAGCGGGGGACACACAGATACGCAGTATTTT. Protein product: CSGSGGHTDTQYF.

This clonotype came up a few times. The V and J genes are TRBV7-9 and TRBJ2-3; 8 bases align to TRBD1. Germline V gene data show CDR1 as SEHNR and CDR2 as FQNEAQ (reference sequence). The CDR3 is made up of 16 amino acids. V lost 5 bases to trimming and J lost 0 bases; unmatched junction nucleotides: 7. CDR3 sequence reads: CASSPGQGISTDTQYF. In DNA, the CDR3 is TGTGCCAGCAGCCCTGGACAGGGTATTAGCACAGATACGCAGTATTTT.

The chain employs TRBV6-1 and TRBJ1-2, with D hard to call. Trimming removed 6 bases at V and 0 bases at J, with 17 bases between. Germline CDR1 and CDR2: MNHNS and SASEGT. This CDR3 contains 16 residues. Here the CDR3 DNA reads TGTGCCAGCAGGGACTACTCAAGTGTGGCTAACTATGGCTACACCTTC. This encodes CASRDYSSVANYGYTF.

This clonotype was seen ten or more times. The genes are TRBV7-9 and TRBJ2-3; the match to TRBD2 covers 7 bases. From germline, CDR1 is SEHNR and CDR2 FQNEAQ (reference sequence). The CDR3 sequence is 16 residues long. V shed 3 bases and J 2 bases; nucleotides not matched to a gene: 8. For the CDR3, the DNA is TGTGCCAGCAGCTTTGACCCAGCGGGATACACAGATACGCAGTATTTT. This codes for CASSFDPAGYTDTQYF.

V gene TRBV7-9 combines with J gene TRBJ1-2; no reliable D call. The germline V and J ends were trimmed by 1 base and 2 bases, with 14 bases remaining between them. This CDR3 region has 16 residues. CDR1 and CDR2 (germline): SEHNR, FQNEAQ (reference sequence). CDR3 sequence (DNA): TGTGCCAGCAGCTTAGGAAATGGAGATCCAAACTATGGCTACACCTTC. Translation gives CASSLGNGDPNYGYTF.

This clonotype was observed a few times. The chain recombines TRBV7-3 with TRBJ1-1; no clear D. The germline V gene encodes CDR1 SGHTA and CDR2 FQGTGA. V lost 2 bases to trimming and J lost 4 bases, with 8 bases between them. This CDR3 is built from 13 residues. The CDR3 coding sequence is TGTGCCAGCAGCTTACACCCTCGCACTGAAGCTTTCTTT. Translation: CASSLHPRTEAFF.

V usage is TRBV4-3 and J usage is TRBJ1-2; TRBD1 might be the D (5 bases). The germline V gene encodes CDR1 LGHNA and CDR2 YSLEER. This CDR3 comprises 15 residues. V was trimmed by 1 base and J by 3 bases, leaving 12 bases between them. Here the CDR3 DNA reads TGCGCCAGCAGCCAAGTAGGGGCGCGCTACTATGGCTACACCTTC. This codes for CASSQVGARYYGYTF.

This clonotype was found a few times. V and J are TRBV5-1 and TRBJ2-7; TRBD2 aligns across 10 bases. This CDR3 has 16 amino acids. In germline, CDR1 is SGHRS, CDR2 YFSETQ. V dropped 4 bases and J dropped 0; count of bases not matched to a gene: 7. The CDR3 DNA sequence: TGCGCCAGCAGCAATGGACTAGCGGACAGCTCCTACGAGCAGTACTTC. Amino acid sequence: CASSNGLADSSYEQYF.

In this sample, this clonotype turned up a few times. The J gene is TRBJ2-7, the V gene TRBV6-1; 8 bases line up with TRBD1. The CDR3 is made up of 12 amino acids. With V trimmed by 11 bases and J by 6 bases, 9 bases remained unmatched. Germline values: CDR1 MNHNS, CDR2 SASEGT. CDR3 DNA sequence: TGTGCCTCCTACAGGGGGGATCGCGAGCAGTACTTC. Translating gives CASYRGDREQYF.

The chain is built from TRBV5-5 and TRBJ2-4; 7 bases are shared with TRBD2. The germline V gene encodes CDR1 SGHKS and CDR2 YYEKEE (reference sequence). The CDR3 length is 14 residues. With V trimmed by 3 bases and J by 7 bases, 7 bases remained unmatched. The CDR3 DNA reads TGTGCCAGCAGCTCCGGGGAGGGTGGGAACATTCAGTACTTC. This gives the protein CASSSGEGGNIQYF.

This sequence joins TRBV3-1 and TRBJ2-5; 9 bases are shared with TRBD2. V trimming: 3 bases; J trimming: 4 bases; junction bases outside the gene matches: 15. The germline V gene encodes CDR1 LGHDT and CDR2 YNNKEL (reference sequence). This CDR3 is built from 18 residues. The CDR3 spells CASSHGPRTSAVPETQYF. As DNA, the CDR3 is TGTGCCAGCAGCCACGGACCCAGGACTAGCGCTGTCCCAGAGACCCAGTACTTC.

In this sample, this clonotype turned up many times. The chain combines TRBV20-1 with TRBJ1-1; D perhaps matches TRBD1 (6 bases). The CDR3 runs to 12 residues. Germline values: CDR1 DFQATT, CDR2 SNEGSKA (reference sequence). The V end was cut by 5 bases, the J end by 9 bases, with 16 bases between. CDR3 loop: CSAQGQLGKAFF. In DNA form, the CDR3 reads TGCAGTGCTCAGGGACAATTAGGTAAAGCTTTCTTT.

This clonotype was counted only a few times. The chain combines TRBV7-9 with TRBJ1-1, with 9 positions matching TRBD1. Per the germline V gene, CDR1 is SEHNR and CDR2 is FQNEAQ (reference sequence). There are 15 residues in the CDR3. The V gene end was trimmed by 3 bases and the J gene end by 7 bases; junction bases not matched to a gene: 9. CDR3 sequence reads: CASSFYTGGSGEAFF. The CDR3 DNA reads TGTGCCAGCAGCTTTTATACAGGGGGCTCAGGTGAAGCTTTCTTT.

This clonotype was observed a few times. The V call is TRBV5-1, the J call TRBJ2-1; 10 bases agree with TRBD2. J lost 6 bases, V lost 6 bases, and 9 bases had no gene match. CDR3 length: 15 amino acids. CDR1 SGHRS and CDR2 YFSETQ come from the germline V gene. Here the CDR3 reads CASTFLGLASNEQFF. CDR3 nucleotide sequence: TGCGCCAGCACCTTTTTGGGACTAGCGTCCAATGAGCAGTTCTTC.

This clonotype was seen a few times. The chain has TRBV6-2 or TRBV6-3 and TRBJ2-6, with a tentative D call TRBD1 (5 bases). The length of the CDR3 is 14 residues. Germline V CDR1 and CDR2: MNHEY, SVGEGT. Trimming shortened V by 6 bases and J by 10 bases, and 16 bases separated the two germline ends. CDR3 nucleotide sequence: TGTGCCAGCAGCCGGACGACAGATGCGAACGTCCTGACTTTC. Protein product: CASSRTTDANVLTF.

This chain connects TRBV20-1 to TRBJ1-6; 11 nucleotides align to TRBD1. V gave up 5 bases and J gave up 5 bases; unmatched junction bases: 5. The CDR3 is made up of 15 amino acids. Germline loops: CDR1 DFQATT, CDR2 SNEGSKA (reference sequence). CDR3 loop: CSALGTGGNNSPLHF. In DNA, the CDR3 is TGCAGTGCTCTAGGGACAGGGGGAAATAATTCACCCCTCCACTTT.

The chain combines TRBV6-1 with TRBJ1-6; D is perhaps TRBD1 (5 bases). Germline V CDR1 and CDR2: MNHNS, SASEGT. The CDR3 extends over 14 amino acids. Trimming removed 6 bases from V and 10 bases from J, with 16 bases in between. The CDR3 DNA sequence: TGTGCCAGCAGAAATCGGGGGTTCGGATCACCCCTCCACTTT. Its translation: CASRNRGFGSPLHF.